The present T cell receptor beta chain was sequenced within a study of Ad26.COV2.S vaccination and SARS-CoV-2 variants. Looking at the study overall: Recipients of Ad26.COV2.S got it intramuscularly, once or twice 56 days apart. Broader study findings: For non-spike TCRs, breadth in vaccine recipients resembled that in placebo recipients.

The count of this clone is one. Its antigen is as yet unknown. The trim removed 0 bases at V and 2 bases at J, leaving 3 bases unmatched. From germline, CDR1 is SGDLS and CDR2 YYNGEE. The CDR3 has 15 amino acids. Assay: immunoSEQ multiplex PCR; the TCRdb copy retains only in-frame clones and omits some. The sample has about 250,000 clones, roughly 86% seen once. The treatment: roughly 20 received Ad26.COV2.S at low or high dose, single or two shots; about 5 received placebo; per-sample allocation not given. At day 63 after the first vaccine or placebo injection, samples were drawn. Wuhan-strain SARS-CoV-2 spike was expressed by the Ad26 vector that made up the vaccine.

The sequenced sample was peripheral blood, obtained in a trial of Ad26.COV2.S vaccine versus placebo. The chain recombines TRBV9 with TRBJ2-7, with TRBD1 identical over 9 bases. The sequence derives from a person aged 18-60 years who received the Ad26.COV2.S COVID-19 vaccine or a placebo. CDR3 protein: CASSVEDRGAYEQYF. The DNA of the CDR3 is TGTGCCAGCAGCGTAGAGGACAGGGGCGCCTACGAGCAGTACTTC.